This T cell receptor (beta chain) was documented in a study of T cells in Graves' hyperthyroidism and ophthalmopathy. The wider study: Any treatment followed the collection of peripheral blood at initial diagnosis.

Per the germline V gene, CDR1 is MDHEN and CDR2 is SYDVKM. Trimming left V 5 bases short and J 9 bases short, with 17 bases between. The CDR3 has 15 residues. Amplification yielded TCR beta CDR3 regions, with RNA transcripts as the source. The HTBI primer set was used in a first-round RT-PCR of the TCR CDR3. TCRdb ran MiXCR on the multiplex PCR reads and lists one entry per CDR3 protein. The table lists hundreds of thousands of distinct CDR3 sequences, around a quarter of them singletons. Inclusion characteristics of ophthalmopathy patients comprised a Clinical Activity Score of at least 3, a NOSPECS grade of at least 4, and duration under 3 months. Those patients with uncontrolled infection, other autoimmune disease, pregnancy or lactation were excluded. The study based diagnoses on clinical symptoms, serum thyroxine and TRAb, thyroid ultrasound and orbital computed tomography. This clonotype has a count of ten or more.

This TCR was recovered from a woman aged 30 to 39 with Graves' ophthalmopathy. V gene TRBV28 combines with J gene TRBJ1-6; D is unclear. What was sequenced was blood. The CDR3 spells CASSPSVATTSPLHF. The CDR3 DNA sequence: TGTGCCAGCAGTCCGTCCGTAGCGACCACTTCACCCCTCCACTTT.